The sequence of this TCR beta chain was determined in a study of T cell changes during pregnancy in multiple sclerosis. V gave up 11 bases and J gave up 7 bases; unmatched junction bases: 12. Per the germline V gene, CDR1 is LNHDA and CDR2 is SQIVND (reference sequence). CDR3 length equals 14 residues. The repertoire was sequenced with immunoSEQ multiplex PCR; TCRdb's copy has only in-frame clones and lacks some. The sample carries more than 45,000 clones, about nine tenths recorded once. This sequence originates from a female donor with multiple sclerosis, enrolled in a pregnancy study. Here the sequenced sample was CD4+ T cells from peripheral blood mononuclear cells, taken in the second trimester of pregnancy. The chain couples TRBV19 to TRBJ2-1, with 9 bases lining up with TRBD1. The CDR3 DNA is TGTGCCTCCGCCCACGGGACAGGGTATAATGAGCAGTTCTTC. This encodes CASAHGTGYNEQFF.